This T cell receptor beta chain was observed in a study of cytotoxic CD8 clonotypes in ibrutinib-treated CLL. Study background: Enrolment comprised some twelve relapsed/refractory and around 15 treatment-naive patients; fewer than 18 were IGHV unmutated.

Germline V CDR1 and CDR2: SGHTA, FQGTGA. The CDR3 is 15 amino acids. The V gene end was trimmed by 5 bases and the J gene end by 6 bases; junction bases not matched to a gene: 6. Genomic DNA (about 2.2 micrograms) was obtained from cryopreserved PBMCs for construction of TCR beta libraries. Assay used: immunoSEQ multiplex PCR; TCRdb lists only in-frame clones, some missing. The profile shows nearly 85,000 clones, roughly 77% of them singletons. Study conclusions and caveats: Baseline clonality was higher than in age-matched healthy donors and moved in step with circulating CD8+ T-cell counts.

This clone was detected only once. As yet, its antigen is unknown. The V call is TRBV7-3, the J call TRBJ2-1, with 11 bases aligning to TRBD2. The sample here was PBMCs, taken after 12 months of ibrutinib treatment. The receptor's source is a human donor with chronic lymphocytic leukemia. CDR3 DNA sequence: TGTGCCAGCAGCCGAGGGACTAGCGGCTTCAATGAGCAGTTCTTC. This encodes CASSRGTSGFNEQFF. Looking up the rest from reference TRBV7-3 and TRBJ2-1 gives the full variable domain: GAGVSQTPSNKVTEKGKYVELRCDPISGHTALYWYRQSLGQGPEFLIYFQGTGAADDSGLPNDRFFAVRPEGSVSTLKIQRTERGDSAVYLCASSRGTSGFNEQFFGPGTRLTVL.